The 6 T cell receptor beta chains presented below share a single source sample, sequenced in a study of T-cell reconstitution after alpha-beta-depleted transplantation in children (dated by TCRdb to the mid-2010s). Receptors were amplified or captured by PCR. The listed sequencing device is Illumina HiSeq 2500. Molecular barcoding was employed in the preparation of TCR libraries, with unique molecular identifiers being used to normalize TCRbeta repertoire quantification. Using fastp at Q25 and MiXCR, TCRdb reprocessed the public reads and kept productive beta chains. One record per CDR3 amino acid sequence lists the most common genes and DNA. The sample yields about 580,000 distinct CDR3 sequences; more than 20% were counted once. Over 12% of the sample is in the top ten clones. The treatment or condition label for this specimen denotes: allogeneic hematopoietic cell transplantation with graft depleted of TCRalphabeta T cells and CD19 B cells.

Sequenced material: PBMCs, mostly from graft donor cells, taken 360 days after TCRalphabeta/CD19-depleted stem cell transplant. These receptors came from a boy under two years old who had a stem cell transplant for acute myeloid leukemia, so the T cells may come from the graft donor.

This clonotype appeared a few times. V usage is TRBV29-1 and J usage is TRBJ2-1; D may correspond to TRBD1 or TRBD2 (7 bases each). The CDR3 is 17 amino acids. V was shortened by 1 base and J by 4 bases, with 20 bases between the two germline ends. Germline CDR1 SQVTM, CDR2 ANQGSEA. CDR3 bases: TGCAGCGTTGAAGGCCCCTTAGGGAGGGGGCCTTACAATGAGCAGTTCTTC. Translated, it gives CSVEGPLGRGPYNEQFF.

This clonotype was seen at least ten times. The chain recombines TRBV7-6 with TRBJ2-1, with 11 bases that match TRBD2. The CDR3 has 14 residues. Germline CDR1 SGHVS, CDR2 FNYEAQ. V shed 3 bases and J 6 bases; nucleotides not matched to a gene: 1. CDR3 in DNA: TGTGCCAGCAGCTTGACTAGCGGGGTCAATGAGCAGTTCTTC. Translation: CASSLTSGVNEQFF. The entire variable domain, with the rest obtained from reference TRBV7-6 and TRBJ2-1, is as follows: GAGVSQSPRYKVTKRGQDVALRCDPISGHVSLYWYRQALGQGPEFLTYFNYEAQQDKSGLPNDRFSAERPEGSISTLTIQRTEQRDSAMYRCASSLTSGVNEQFFGPGTRLTVL.

This clonotype was counted between two and nine times. J is TRBJ2-5 and V is TRBV20-1; the match to TRBD2 covers 11 bases. The CDR3 sequence is 15 residues long. CDR1 is DFQATT and CDR2 is SNEGSKA in the germline V gene (reference sequence). V was pared by 6 bases and J by 0 bases, with 6 bases of the junction left unmatched. For the CDR3, the DNA is TGCAGTGCCCTTCCTAGCGGGGGGTACCAAGAGACCCAGTACTTC. Protein: CSALPSGGYQETQYF.

The chain is built from TRBV7-9 and TRBJ2-5; D is possibly TRBD2 (7 bases). CDR3 length equals 14 residues. The V end was cut by 6 bases, the J end by 5 bases, with 16 bases between. Germline CDR1 reads SEHNR; CDR2 reads FQNEAQ (reference sequence). The CDR3 sequence is CASRPRGGQETQYF. DNA of the CDR3: TGTGCCAGCAGGCCTCGCGGGGGCCAGGAGACCCAGTACTTC.

This clonotype occurred many times. The chain uses TRBV20-1 and TRBJ2-4; D gene unclear. Germline CDR1 is DFQATT and CDR2 is SNEGSKA (reference sequence). CDR3 length: 9 residues. V lost 6 bases and J lost 6, with 3 bases in between. DNA for the CDR3: TGCAGTGCCGGAAACATTCAGTACTTC. This gives the protein CSAGNIQYF.

The J gene is TRBJ2-5, the V gene TRBV20-1; weak D call: TRBD1 (5 bases). Per the germline V gene, CDR1 is DFQATT and CDR2 is SNEGSKA (reference sequence). V was cut by 5 bases and J by 1 base, with 8 bases left in between. CDR3 length: 12 residues. The CDR3, as DNA: TGCAGTGCTCGGACACGCCAAGAGACCCAGTACTTC. Translated, it gives CSARTRQETQYF.